These 30 T cell receptor beta chains came from one sample sequenced in a study of blood T cell repertoires in COVID-19 (TCRdb year 2020). The library relied on the immunoSEQ multiplex PCR assay. The table was pulled from immuneACCESS by TCRdb, which kept in-frame rearrangements only. Such tables lose some clones; where checked, under half of the loss comes from unresolved V genes, and the rest has no known cause. The sample has about 170,000 clones on record, approximately 89% of them singletons. The biggest ten clones account for 0.7% to 0.9% of the sample. Sequencing was performed on PBMCs or T cells enriched from blood (not recorded which). The receptors come from a woman between 18 and 29 years old who had recovered from COVID-19.

The chain has TRBV10-3 and TRBJ1-1; maybe TRBD1 (6 bases). Germline V gene sequence: CDR1 ENHRY, CDR2 SYGVKD. The CDR3 sequence is 16 residues long. Trimming pared 0 bases from V and 0 bases from J, leaving 11 bases between. CDR3 bases: TGTGCCATCAGTGAGTCGAGGCAGGGGATGAACACTGAAGCTTTCTTT. Protein sequence: CAISESRQGMNTEAFF.

V usage is TRBV21-1 and J usage is TRBJ1-6; TRBD1 was called by the table and not checked on the DNA. TRBV21-1 represents a pseudogene. This CDR3 comprises 14 residues. The CDR3 reads CASSTSPGDAPLHF. The CDR3 DNA is TGTGCCAGCAGCACATCCCCAGGGGATGCACCCCTCCACTTT.

The chain recombines TRBV28 with TRBJ2-6, with 10 nucleotides matching TRBD1. Per the germline V gene, CDR1 is MDHEN and CDR2 is SYDVKM. V shed 6 bases and J 0 bases; nucleotides not matched to a gene: 5. This CDR3 has 17 amino acids. The CDR3 region has the DNA TGTGCCAGCAGCCCGGGACAGGGGTACTCTGGGGCCAACGTCCTGACTTTC. Translation: CASSPGQGYSGANVLTF.

V usage is TRBV5-6 and J usage is TRBJ2-5; 7 nucleotides align to TRBD1. Per the germline V gene, CDR1 is SGHDT and CDR2 is YYEEEE. V trimming: 0 bases; J trimming: 4 bases; junction bases outside the gene matches: 9. This CDR3 region has 16 residues. The CDR3: CASSLGLQGLSETQYF. DNA for the CDR3: TGTGCCAGCAGCTTGGGACTACAGGGGCTTTCAGAGACCCAGTACTTC.

The chain links TRBV6-5 to TRBJ2-5; 10 nucleotides align to TRBD2. After removal of 6 bases from V and 5 bases from J, the junction contained 9 bases not matched to a gene. In germline, CDR1 is MNHEY, CDR2 SVGAGI. This CDR3 is 15 amino acids long. CDR3 bases: TGTGCCAGCAGACAAAGCGGGAGGGCCCGGGAGACCCAGTACTTC. Translated, it gives CASRQSGRARETQYF.

The J gene is TRBJ1-1, the V gene TRBV11-2, with D perhaps matching TRBD1 (5 bases). V was cut by 4 bases and J by 0 bases, with 15 bases left in between. The V gene's germline CDR1 is SGHAT and CDR2 FQNNGV. This CDR3 region has 16 residues. The DNA for the CDR3 is TGTGCCAGCAGCTCTCAGTTGACAGCAATGAACACTGAAGCTTTCTTT. This gives the protein CASSSQLTAMNTEAFF.

This chain joins TRBV12-3 or TRBV12-4 and TRBJ2-1; D not certain. V dropped 5 bases and J dropped 9 bases, with 11 bases sitting between them. The CDR3 is 12 residues long. CDR3 in amino acids: CASSSQALEQFF. CDR3 DNA: TGTGCCAGCAGTAGCCAAGCACTTGAGCAGTTCTTC.

This chain links TRBV9 with TRBJ1-4, with unresolved D. Per the germline V gene, CDR1 is SGDLS and CDR2 is YYNGEE. Trimming took off 4 bases at V and 4 bases at J, with 14 bases between the two ends. There are 15 residues in the CDR3. The CDR3 region is CASSIGTGFNEKLFF. CDR3 DNA sequence: TGTGCCAGCAGCATAGGTACCGGGTTTAATGAAAAACTGTTTTTT.

The chain recombines TRBV3-1 (or the pseudogene TRBV3-2) with TRBJ1-6; TRBD1 aligns across 7 bases. V shed 3 bases, J shed 5 bases, and the junction held 1 base outside the gene matches. The CDR3 contains 14 residues. Germline assignment: CDR1 LGHDT and CDR2 YNNKEL (reference sequence). The CDR3 coding sequence is TGTGCCAGCAGCCAGACAGGGAATAATTCACCCCTCCACTTT. The encoded protein is CASSQTGNNSPLHF.

This chain links TRBV5-1 with TRBJ1-1; 8 positions agree with TRBD1. J lost 1 base, V lost 1 base, and 6 bases had no gene match. The CDR3 covers 16 residues. Germline V gives CDR1 SGHRS, CDR2 YFSETQ. This CDR3 is CASSLSAGGPNTEAFF. Written as DNA, the CDR3 is TGCGCCAGCAGCTTGTCTGCAGGGGGCCCGAACACTGAAGCTTTCTTT.

The chain links TRBV5-1 to TRBJ2-4; 9 bases match TRBD1. CDR1 is SGHRS and CDR2 is YFSETQ in the germline V gene. V shed 4 bases, J shed 0 bases, and the junction held 11 bases outside the gene matches. The length of the CDR3 is 18 residues. CDR3: CASSPRTGDSIAKNIQYF. Written as DNA, the CDR3 is TGCGCCAGCAGCCCAAGGACAGGGGACTCCATAGCCAAAAACATTCAGTACTTC.

Here the CDR3 DNA reads TGTGCCAGCAGCCAGACATTAGCGGGAGGAGATACGCAGTATTTT. This translates into CASSQTLAGGDTQYF. The chain combines TRBV4-2 with TRBJ2-3; 10 positions match TRBD2. CDR3 length: 15 amino acids. Unmatched junction bases numbered 5, after V lost 3 bases and J lost 5 bases. Germline CDR1 and CDR2: LGHNA and YNFKEQ.

The chain recombines TRBV7-2 with TRBJ2-7, with a tentative D call TRBD2 (5 bases). Trimming removed 1 base at V and 1 base at J, with 8 bases between. CDR1 is SGHTA and CDR2 is FQGNSA in the germline V gene. CDR3 size: 14 residues. In DNA, the CDR3 is TGTGCCAGCAGCTTAGTTAGCGATTCCTACGAGCAGTACTTC. As protein: CASSLVSDSYEQYF.

The chain uses TRBV28 and TRBJ1-1; D is ambiguous. The CDR3 is 13 amino acids. Per the germline V gene, CDR1 is MDHEN and CDR2 is SYDVKM. Trimming cost V 7 bases and J 4 bases, with 13 bases left between them. The CDR3 sequence: CASKSSPGTEAFF. CDR3 nucleotides: TGTGCCAGCAAGTCCAGCCCGGGCACTGAAGCTTTCTTT. The whole variable domain, remainder taken from reference TRBV28 and TRBJ1-1, is DVKVTQSSRYLVKRTGEKVFLECVQDMDHENMFWYRQDPGLGLRLIYFSYDVKMKEKGDIPEGYSVSREKKERFSLILESASTNQTSMYLCASKSSPGTEAFFGQGTRLTVV.

This clone showed up just a few times. The genes are TRBV28 and TRBJ2-5, with D maybe TRBD2 (6 bases). Per germline, CDR1 MDHEN and CDR2 SYDVKM. The germline V and J ends were trimmed by 3 bases and 5 bases, with 10 bases remaining between them. The CDR3 sequence is 13 residues long. CDR3 sequence reads: CASSFGGSETQYF. CDR3 DNA sequence: TGTGCCAGCAGTTTTGGGGGGTCGGAGACCCAGTACTTC.

This clone was seen a single time. This chain connects TRBV7-9 to TRBJ1-3, with TRBD1 matching over 8 bases. This CDR3 is built from 16 residues. CDR1 and CDR2 from the germline V gene are SEHNR and FQNEAQ (reference sequence). V shed 5 bases, J shed 0 bases, and the junction held 6 bases outside the gene matches. CDR3 loop: CASSGRDRSSGNTIYF. CDR3 sequence (DNA): TGTGCCAGCAGCGGCCGGGACAGGTCCTCTGGAAACACCATATATTTT.

The rearrangement uses TRBV6-5 and TRBJ2-1; 9 bases map to TRBD2. Germline V gene lookup returns CDR1 MNHEY and CDR2 SVGAGI. The CDR3 loop spans 15 amino acids. Trimming cost V 5 bases and J 4 bases; bases outside gene matches: 6. The CDR3 loop is CASSRRLAEYNEQFF. The CDR3, as DNA: TGTGCCAGCAGTCGGAGACTAGCGGAGTACAATGAGCAGTTCTTC.

This chain uses TRBV4-3 with TRBJ2-5; 7 nucleotides agree with TRBD1. J lost 2 bases, V lost 0 bases, and 6 bases had no gene match. From germline, CDR1 is LGHNA and CDR2 YSLEER. The CDR3 runs to 16 residues. The CDR3 spells CASSQDWGQLQETQYF. The CDR3 DNA sequence: TGCGCCAGCAGCCAAGATTGGGGACAGTTACAAGAGACCCAGTACTTC.

Details on this clone: At one end, the junction sequence differs from germline, possibly due to a read error. V gene TRBV4-1 combines with J gene TRBJ2-7; tentatively, D is TRBD2 (5 bases). This CDR3 has 15 residues. Germline V gene lookup returns CDR1 MGHRA and CDR2 YSYEKL. The CDR3 here is CASSQVVQDDYGQYF. CDR3 nucleotides: TGCGCCAGCAGCCAAGTTGTGCAGGATGACTACGGGCAGTACTTC.

The CDR3: CASSSPRMAGGSTEAFF. In nucleotides, the CDR3 is TGTGCCAGCAGCTCCCCAAGGATGGCAGGGGGTAGTACTGAAGCTTTCTTT. The rearrangement uses TRBV7-8 and TRBJ1-1, with TRBD1 identical over 7 bases. The CDR3 totals 17 residues. Germline loops: CDR1 SGHVS, CDR2 FQNEAQ. Unmatched junction bases numbered 16, after V lost 4 bases and J lost 5 bases.

The genes are TRBV5-1 and TRBJ2-5; D gene unclear. Germline values: CDR1 SGHRS, CDR2 YFSETQ. V lost 6 bases, J lost 9 bases, and 6 bases lay in between. This CDR3 is built from 9 residues. The CDR3 spells CASIRSQYF. The DNA for the CDR3 is TGCGCCAGCATTCGGTCCCAGTACTTC.

V usage is TRBV29-1 and J usage is TRBJ2-5; D gene unclear. The CDR3 consists of 13 residues. CDR1 is SQVTM, CDR2 ANQGSEA, per germline. V gave up 5 bases and J gave up 0 bases, with 10 bases separating them. CDR3 sequence: CSVLILNQETQYF. The CDR3 bases are TGCAGCGTTCTAATTCTAAACCAAGAGACCCAGTACTTC.

The J gene is TRBJ2-2, the V gene TRBV11-2; no definite D call. This CDR3 contains 16 residues. Trimming stripped 1 base from V and 3 bases from J, with 12 bases between. Germline V gene sequence: CDR1 SGHAT, CDR2 FQNNGV. For the CDR3, the DNA is TGTGCCAGCAGCTTAGTCCGGGTTCCTTACACCGGGGAGCTGTTTTTT. Amino acid sequence: CASSLVRVPYTGELFF. The full variable domain, rest sourced from reference TRBV11-2 and TRBJ2-2, is EAGVAQSPRYKIIEKRQSVAFWCNPISGHATLYWYQQILGQGPKLLIQFQNNGVVDDSQLPKDRFSAERLKGVDSTLKIQPAKLEDSAVYLCASSLVRVPYTGELFFGEGSRLTVL.

V usage is TRBV9 and J usage is TRBJ2-1; 7 bases align to TRBD1. Germline CDR1 is SGDLS and CDR2 is YYNGEE. This CDR3 is built from 20 residues. V was pared by 0 bases and J by 0 bases, with 15 bases of the junction left unmatched. The CDR3 coding sequence is TGTGCCAGCAGCGTAGAGGGGACAGAGTTGGGTTTAAGCTCCTACAATGAGCAGTTCTTC. Protein sequence: CASSVEGTELGLSSYNEQFF.

This sequence joins TRBV14 and TRBJ2-7, with TRBD1 as a possible D gene (5 bases). The V gene lost 4 bases and the J gene lost 3 bases, with 13 bases spanning the gap. Germline CDR1 SGHDN, CDR2 FVKESK. The CDR3 spans 14 residues. The CDR3 protein is CASSLAGKGYEQYF. The CDR3 region has the DNA TGTGCCAGCAGCCTGGCAGGGAAAGGCTACGAGCAGTACTTC.

V and J are TRBV5-4 and TRBJ1-2; tentatively, D is TRBD1 (6 bases). The V and J ends lost 4 bases and 6 bases respectively, with 16 bases between them. This CDR3 has 14 residues. The germline V gene has CDR1 SGHNT and CDR2 YYREEE (reference sequence). The CDR3, as DNA: TGTGCCAGCAGCCCAGGGGAACAGGGTGATGGCTACACCTTC. It is translated as CASSPGEQGDGYTF.

This chain links TRBV6-5 with TRBJ1-2; D is unclear. This CDR3 has 15 residues. V lost 6 bases, J lost 3 bases, and 17 bases lay in between. CDR1 and CDR2 (germline): MNHEY, SVGAGI. CDR3 sequence (DNA): TGTGCCAGCAGGGAGAAAGAGTCTATGGACTATGGCTACACCTTC. It is translated as CASREKESMDYGYTF.

This chain links TRBV11-3 with TRBJ2-7, with a tentative D call TRBD2 (6 bases). This CDR3 contains 17 residues. Between the trimmed V and J ends, which lost 3 bases and 6 bases, there was a span of 24 bases. Germline loops: CDR1 SGHNT, CDR2 YENEEA. The CDR3 sequence: CASSFSDTGGGSAEQYF. For the CDR3, the DNA is TGTGCCAGCAGCTTTTCGGACACCGGTGGGGGGAGTGCCGAGCAGTACTTC. Full variable domain (rest looked up from reference TRBV11-3 and TRBJ2-7): EAGVVQSPRYKIIEKKQPVAFWCNPISGHNTLYWYLQNLGQGPELLIRYENEEAVDDSQLPKDRFSAERLKGVDSTLKIQPAELGDSAVYLCASSFSDTGGGSAEQYFGPGTRLTVT.

The CDR3 nucleotides are TGTGCCAGCAGCGCCGGTTTAGGGCGGGAGGACGGAGATACGCAGTATTTT. As protein: CASSAGLGREDGDTQYF. This chain joins TRBV9 and TRBJ2-3; 8 bases match TRBD2. Unmatched junction bases numbered 14, after V lost 3 bases and J lost 5 bases. Germline V gives CDR1 SGDLS, CDR2 YYNGEE. CDR3 length: 17 amino acids.

This chain uses TRBV5-1 with TRBJ2-5, with D hard to call. With 2 bases removed from V and 0 bases from J, the gap between germline ends came to 2 bases. The CDR3 loop spans 12 amino acids. Germline V gives CDR1 SGHRS, CDR2 YFSETQ. CDR3 residues: CASSFDQETQYF. The CDR3 DNA follows: TGCGCCAGCAGCTTCGACCAAGAGACCCAGTACTTC.